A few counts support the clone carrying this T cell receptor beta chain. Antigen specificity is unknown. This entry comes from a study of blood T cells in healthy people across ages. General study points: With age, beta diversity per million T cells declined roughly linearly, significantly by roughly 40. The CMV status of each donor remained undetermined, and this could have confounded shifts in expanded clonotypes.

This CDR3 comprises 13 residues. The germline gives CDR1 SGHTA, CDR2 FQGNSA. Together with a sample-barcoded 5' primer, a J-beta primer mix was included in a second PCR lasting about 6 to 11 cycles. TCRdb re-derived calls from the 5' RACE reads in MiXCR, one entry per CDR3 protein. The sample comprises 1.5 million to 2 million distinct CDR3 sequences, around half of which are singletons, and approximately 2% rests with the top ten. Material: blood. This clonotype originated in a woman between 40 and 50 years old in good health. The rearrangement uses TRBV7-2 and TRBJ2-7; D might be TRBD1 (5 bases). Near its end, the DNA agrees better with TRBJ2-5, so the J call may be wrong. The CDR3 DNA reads TGTGCCAGCAGCTACCAGGGAACGGCGACCCAGTACTTC. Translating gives CASSYQGTATQYF.